The 29 T cell receptor beta chains given below trace back to one sample, sequenced in a study of T cells after yellow fever vaccination. TCRdb ran MiXCR on the 5' RACE reads and lists one entry per CDR3 protein. Found here are 300,000 to 400,000 distinct CDR3 sequences, around 13% of them singletons; the top ten hold about 3%. The sample here was CD4+ T cells sorted from PBMCs, taken 15 days after the yellow fever booster vaccination. These receptors were obtained from a man between 18 and 29 years old who received the YFV17D yellow fever vaccine.

The chain combines TRBV20-1 with TRBJ2-2, with TRBD1 identical over 8 bases. The V gene end was trimmed by 8 bases and the J gene end by 4 bases; junction bases not matched to a gene: 9. The germline V gene encodes CDR1 DFQATT and CDR2 SNEGSKA (reference sequence). This CDR3 has 14 residues. This CDR3 reads CSTPGGAGTGELFF. The CDR3, as DNA: TGCAGTACTCCAGGGGGCGCGGGCACCGGGGAGCTGTTTTTT.

The sample holds many counts of this clonotype. V is TRBV18 and J is TRBJ2-7, with TRBD1 matching 7 bases. CDR3 length equals 14 residues. J lost 2 bases, V lost 6 bases, and 7 bases had no gene match. Germline V gene lookup returns CDR1 KGHSH and CDR2 LQKENI. DNA of the CDR3: TGTGCCAGCTCGACCGGGACAGAGCCCTACGAGCAGTACTTC. Encoded protein: CASSTGTEPYEQYF.

A few counts support this clonotype. The genes are TRBV20-1 and TRBJ2-2; D is unclear. This CDR3 comprises 13 residues. Germline V gene data show CDR1 as DFQATT and CDR2 as SNEGSKA (reference sequence). The V end lost 5 bases, the J end lost 4 bases, and 11 bases lay between the germline ends. In nucleotides, the CDR3 is TGCAGTGCTTCGGATAGACCCACCGGGGAGCTGTTTTTT. Translating gives CSASDRPTGELFF.

This clonotype was observed a handful of times. This rearrangement joins TRBV4-2 to TRBJ2-7; TRBD2 is a possible D gene (6 bases). The CDR3 is 14 amino acids. Germline CDR1 LGHNA, CDR2 YNFKEQ. Between the trimmed V and J ends, which lost 0 bases and 2 bases, there was a span of 8 bases. CDR3 nucleotide sequence: TGTGCCAGCAGCCAAGACGGGGGAACCTACGAGCAGTACTTC. This translates into CASSQDGGTYEQYF.

The CDR3 spells CASSFDRGNTIYF. The CDR3 bases are TGTGCCAGCAGCTTCGACAGGGGAAACACCATATATTTT. This rearrangement joins TRBV7-8 to TRBJ1-3, with D perhaps matching TRBD1 (6 bases). Trimming pared 3 bases from V and 4 bases from J, leaving 7 bases between. The germline V gene has CDR1 SGHVS and CDR2 FQNEAQ. The CDR3 contains 13 residues. The full variable domain, completed using reference TRBV7-8 and TRBJ1-3, is GAGVSQSPRYKVAKRGQDVALRCDPISGHVSLFWYQQALGQGPEFLTYFQNEAQLDKSGLPSDRFFAERPEGSVSTLKIQRTQQEDSAVYLCASSFDRGNTIYFGEGSWLTVV.

This clonotype was recorded a few times. This chain uses TRBV4-3 with TRBJ1-1; D is unresolved. CDR3 length equals 15 residues. CDR1 and CDR2 from the germline V gene are LGHNA and YSLEER. The V and J ends lost 1 base and 1 base respectively, with 10 bases between them. The DNA for the CDR3 is TGCGCCAGCAGCCAAGTCAGACCCAAGAACACTGAAGCTTTCTTT. Its translation: CASSQVRPKNTEAFF.

This clonotype was found a few times. J is TRBJ1-1 and V is TRBV27, with 8 positions matching TRBD1. The CDR3 runs to 16 residues. Trimming at V came to 5 bases and at J to 1 base, leaving 9 bases not matched to a gene. Germline CDR1 is MNHEY and CDR2 is SMNVEV (reference sequence). CDR3 amino acids: CASSPTTGESNTEAFF. CDR3 nucleotide sequence: TGTGCCAGCAGTCCTACGACAGGGGAATCGAACACTGAAGCTTTCTTT.

This clonotype has a handful of counts. This rearrangement joins TRBV6-5 to TRBJ1-2; D might be TRBD1 (5 bases). The CDR3 sequence is 15 residues long. V lost 2 bases and J lost 8, with 18 bases in between. The germline V gene encodes CDR1 MNHEY and CDR2 SVGAGI. The CDR3 reads CASSYRDPAFEGYTF. The CDR3, as DNA: TGTGCCAGCAGTTACCGGGACCCGGCTTTTGAGGGCTACACCTTC.

The CDR3 is CAISVDRGGYEQYF. Here the CDR3 DNA reads TGTGCCATCAGTGTGGACAGGGGAGGCTACGAGCAGTACTTC. This sequence joins TRBV10-3 and TRBJ2-7; the match to TRBD1 covers 9 bases. This CDR3 has 14 amino acids. The germline V gene encodes CDR1 ENHRY and CDR2 SYGVKD. Trimming cost V 4 bases and J 3 bases; bases outside gene matches: 4.

Ten or more counts support this clonotype. The CDR3 loop is CASSLLQSGGYNYNEQFF. CDR3 coding DNA: TGTGCCAGCAGCTTGTTGCAGAGCGGGGGTTATAACTACAATGAGCAGTTCTTC. This chain uses TRBV7-8 with TRBJ2-1; TRBD2 aligns across 8 bases. V dropped 3 bases and J dropped 3; count of bases not matched to a gene: 13. Germline CDR1 is SGHVS and CDR2 is FQNEAQ. This CDR3 has 18 residues.

This clonotype turned up a few times. The V gene is TRBV9, the J gene TRBJ2-1; TRBD1 or TRBD2 may be the D gene (5 bases each). The CDR3 length is 13 residues. Germline lookup yields CDR1 SGDLS and CDR2 YYNGEE. Trimming removed 3 bases at V and 7 bases at J, with 11 bases between. The CDR3, as DNA: TGTGCCAGCAGCGGGGGACCGATTAATGAGCAGTTCTTC. This encodes CASSGGPINEQFF.

This clonotype was seen a few times. The chain employs TRBV4-1 and TRBJ2-7; D is undetermined. The CDR3 extends over 17 amino acids. Looked up from germline, CDR1 is MGHRA and CDR2 is YSYEKL. Trimming removed 0 bases from V and 2 bases from J, with 17 bases in between. The CDR3 reads CASSQDRSVVRTYEQYF. The CDR3 DNA reads TGCGCCAGCAGCCAAGATAGGTCGGTAGTAAGGACCTACGAGCAGTACTTC.

This clonotype appeared a few times. The chain uses TRBV10-3 and TRBJ2-2; D unclear. Looked up from germline, CDR1 is ENHRY and CDR2 is SYGVKD. Deletions cut 7 bases from V and 0 bases from J, with 9 bases between. The CDR3 has 14 amino acids. The CDR3 sequence is CAINNKSNTGELFF. The CDR3 DNA is TGTGCCATCAACAACAAATCGAACACCGGGGAGCTGTTTTTT.

The chain links TRBV6-1 to TRBJ2-5, with D unclear. Germline CDR1 reads MNHNS; CDR2 reads SASEGT. The CDR3 extends over 13 amino acids. Trimming shortened V by 5 bases and J by 2 bases, and 9 bases separated the two germline ends. CDR3 DNA sequence: TGTGCCAGCAGTTTCCAGGATCAAGAGACCCAGTACTTC. This sequence encodes CASSFQDQETQYF.

There are many counts of this clonotype. V is TRBV7-2 and J is TRBJ1-1, with unresolved D. The CDR3 is 15 amino acids. Between the trimmed V and J ends, which lost 5 bases and 4 bases, there was a span of 17 bases. Germline assignment: CDR1 SGHTA and CDR2 FQGNSA. The CDR3 region is CASSGRARHGTEAFF. CDR3 coding DNA: TGTGCCAGCAGCGGCCGGGCCAGACATGGCACTGAAGCTTTCTTT.

This clonotype was counted only a few times. J is TRBJ1-4 and V is TRBV16, with 8 bases fitting TRBD1. This CDR3 region has 16 residues. Trimming took 0 bases from V and 5 from J; bases not matched to a gene: 5. Germline CDR1 and CDR2: KGHSY and FQNENV. The CDR3 nucleotides read TGTGCCAGCAGCCAATCGGGGACAGGTCAGAATGAAAAACTGTTTTTT. Amino acids: CASSQSGTGQNEKLFF.

This clonotype was detected ten times or more. J is TRBJ2-4 and V is TRBV27; D may be TRBD1 or TRBD2 (5 bases each). Trimming took 3 bases from V and 6 from J, leaving 9 bases between them. This CDR3 is 13 amino acids long. Germline lookup yields CDR1 MNHEY and CDR2 SMNVEV (reference sequence). The CDR3 sequence: CASSFRDLNIQYF. The CDR3 region has the DNA TGTGCCAGCAGTTTTCGGGACCTAAACATTCAGTACTTC.

This rearrangement joins TRBV5-4 to TRBJ2-7, with a weak D call TRBD1 (5 bases). The CDR3 sequence is 14 residues long. Germline assignment: CDR1 SGHNT and CDR2 YYREEE (reference sequence). V lost 2 bases and J 3 bases, leaving 12 bases between the germline ends. CDR3 sequence: CASSFLATDYEQYF. The CDR3, as DNA: TGTGCCAGCAGCTTCCTCGCGACAGACTACGAGCAGTACTTC.

This clonotype was detected ten times or more. The J gene is TRBJ2-7, the V gene TRBV2, with TRBD1 identical over 8 bases. The CDR3 length is 12 residues. J gave up 3 bases and V 7 bases, and 2 bases lay outside the gene matches. The germline V gene has CDR1 SNHLY and CDR2 FYNNEI. In DNA, the CDR3 is TGTGCCAGCACCGGACAGGGCTACGAGCAGTACTTC. It specifies CASTGQGYEQYF.

V gene TRBV5-1 combines with J gene TRBJ2-5; a weak D match, TRBD1 (5 bases). The CDR3 extends over 15 amino acids. CDR1 and CDR2 (germline): SGHRS, YFSETQ. Trimming shortened V by 4 bases and J by 2 bases, and 15 bases separated the two germline ends. CDR3 residues: CASSTVGQAQETQYF. DNA of the CDR3: TGCGCCAGCAGCACAGTGGGGCAGGCACAAGAGACCCAGTACTTC. Together with reference TRBV5-1 and TRBJ2-5, the CDR3 gives the full variable domain: KAGVTQTPRYLIKTRGQQVTLSCSPISGHRSVSWYQQTPGQGLQFLFEYFSETQRNKGNFPGRFSGRQFSNSRSEMNVSTLELGDSALYLCASSTVGQAQETQYFGPGTRLLVL.

The chain employs TRBV5-4 and TRBJ2-6; D perhaps matches TRBD2 (6 bases). This CDR3 contains 15 residues. V lost 5 bases, J lost 10 bases, and 19 bases lay in between. Per the germline V gene, CDR1 is SGHNT and CDR2 is YYREEE (reference sequence). CDR3 loop: CASRPTAGPENVLTF. The CDR3 nucleotides are TGTGCCAGCAGGCCAACTGCGGGGCCCGAAAACGTCCTGACTTTC.

The sample holds a few counts of this clonotype. V and J are TRBV19 and TRBJ1-5; D remains unclear. Trimming left V 3 bases short and J 0 bases short, with 6 bases between. This CDR3 is built from 14 residues. Germline V gene lookup returns CDR1 LNHDA and CDR2 SQIVND (reference sequence). DNA of the CDR3: TGTGCCAGTAGTATCCACCTTAGCAATCAGCCCCAGCATTTT. It codes for CASSIHLSNQPQHF.

In its sample, this clonotype was seen a few times. The chain employs TRBV5-1 and TRBJ2-3; 10 nucleotides line up with TRBD1. In germline, CDR1 is SGHRS, CDR2 YFSETQ. V lost 0 bases, J lost 4 bases, and 2 bases stayed unmatched. The CDR3 covers 15 residues. CDR3 nucleotides: TGCGCCAGCAGCTTGGAGGACAGGGGGTCAGATACGCAGTATTTT. Protein sequence: CASSLEDRGSDTQYF.

V gene TRBV5-4 combines with J gene TRBJ1-2, with D possibly being TRBD1 (6 bases). Germline V CDR1 and CDR2: SGHNT, YYREEE (reference sequence). The V gene lost 0 bases and the J gene lost 6 bases, with 15 bases spanning the gap. This CDR3 region has 15 residues. CDR3 in DNA: TGTGCCAGCAGCTTGGCCATCAGGGAGGGGGATGGCTACACCTTC. This encodes CASSLAIREGDGYTF.

This clonotype was recorded many times. The J gene is TRBJ2-4, the V gene TRBV7-6; the D is unclear. Germline V gene sequence: CDR1 SGHVS, CDR2 FNYEAQ. This CDR3 has 16 amino acids. V was shortened by 2 bases and J by 0 bases, with 11 bases between the two germline ends. CDR3 in amino acids: CASSLSGGLAKNIQYF. For the CDR3, the DNA is TGTGCCAGCAGCTTAAGTGGCGGCCTAGCCAAAAACATTCAGTACTTC.

The table lists this clonotype with many counts. The V call is TRBV4-1, the J call TRBJ2-1, with 9 bases fitting TRBD1. The CDR3 totals 16 residues. CDR1 is MGHRA, CDR2 YSYEKL, per germline. The V and J ends lost 2 bases and 4 bases, in that order; junction bases with no gene match: 6. CDR3: CASSQNRDRAYNEQFF. The CDR3 nucleotides are TGCGCCAGCAGCCAAAACCGGGACAGGGCGTACAATGAGCAGTTCTTC.

The table lists this clonotype with a few counts. V is TRBV4-1 and J is TRBJ2-5, with 7 bases matching TRBD1. The V segment lost 3 bases and the J segment 3 bases; nucleotides outside the gene matches: 4. The germline V gene has CDR1 MGHRA and CDR2 YSYEKL. The CDR3 contains 14 residues. CDR3 nucleotides: TGCGCCAGCAGCCACGGACAGGCCGAAGAGACCCAGTACTTC. Protein sequence: CASSHGQAEETQYF.

In its sample, this clonotype was seen a few times. The chain is built from TRBV12-5 and TRBJ1-1; 10 bases match TRBD1. The J segment lost 4 bases and the V segment lost 2 bases, leaving 10 bases of the junction unmatched. The CDR3 loop spans 17 amino acids. Germline V lookup: CDR1 LGHNT, CDR2 FRNRAP. For the CDR3, the DNA is TGTGCTAGTGGTTTGAGGGTTCCGGGACAGGGGATCACTGAAGCTTTCTTT. This encodes CASGLRVPGQGITEAFF.

This clonotype came up a few times. The chain uses TRBV7-9 and TRBJ2-2; 7 bases align to TRBD2. Trimming removed 0 bases from V and 2 bases from J; junction bases left unmatched: 6. The CDR3 runs 17 residues. Germline V gives CDR1 SEHNR, CDR2 FQNEAQ (reference sequence). CDR3 in amino acids: CASSLAGTTTNTGELFF. The CDR3 DNA is TGTGCCAGCAGCTTAGCCGGGACTACCACAAACACCGGGGAGCTGTTTTTT.